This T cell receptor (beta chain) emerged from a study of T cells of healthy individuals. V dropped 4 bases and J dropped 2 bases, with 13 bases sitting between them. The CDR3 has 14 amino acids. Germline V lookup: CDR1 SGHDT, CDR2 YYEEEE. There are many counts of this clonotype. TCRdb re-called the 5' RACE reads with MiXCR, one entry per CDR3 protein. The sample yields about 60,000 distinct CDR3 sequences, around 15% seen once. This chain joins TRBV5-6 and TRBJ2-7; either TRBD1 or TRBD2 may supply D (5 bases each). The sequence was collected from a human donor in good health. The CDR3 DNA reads TGTGCCAGCAGCCACCGGGACGGGACCTACGAGCAGTACTTC. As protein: CASSHRDGTYEQYF.